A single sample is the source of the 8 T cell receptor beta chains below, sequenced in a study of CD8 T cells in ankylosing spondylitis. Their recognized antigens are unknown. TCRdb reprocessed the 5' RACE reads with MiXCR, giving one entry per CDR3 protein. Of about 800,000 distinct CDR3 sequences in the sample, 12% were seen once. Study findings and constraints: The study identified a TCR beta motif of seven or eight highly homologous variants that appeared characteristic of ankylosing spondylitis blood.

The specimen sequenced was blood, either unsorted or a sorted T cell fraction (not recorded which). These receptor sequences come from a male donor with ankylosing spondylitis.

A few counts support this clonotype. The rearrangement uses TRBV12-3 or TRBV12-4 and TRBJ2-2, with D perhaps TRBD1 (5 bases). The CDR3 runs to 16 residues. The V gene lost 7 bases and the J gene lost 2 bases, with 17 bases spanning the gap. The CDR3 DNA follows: TGTGCCAGCACGAGATGGGTGACAGCCAACACCGGGGAGCTGTTTTTT. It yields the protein CASTRWVTANTGELFF.

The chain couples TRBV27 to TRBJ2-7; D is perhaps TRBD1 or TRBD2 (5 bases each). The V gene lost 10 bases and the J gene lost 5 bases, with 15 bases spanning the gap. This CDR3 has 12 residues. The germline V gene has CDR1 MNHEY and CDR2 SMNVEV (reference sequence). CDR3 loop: CAKGTDTNEQYF. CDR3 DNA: TGTGCCAAAGGGACCGACACGAACGAGCAGTACTTC.

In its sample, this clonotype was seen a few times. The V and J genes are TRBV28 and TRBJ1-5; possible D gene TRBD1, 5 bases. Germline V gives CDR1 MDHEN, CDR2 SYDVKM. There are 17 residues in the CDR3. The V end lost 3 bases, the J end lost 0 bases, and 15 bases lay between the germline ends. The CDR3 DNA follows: TGTGCCAGCAGTTTGCCCCCAGGGATTACTAGCAATCAGCCCCAGCATTTT. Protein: CASSLPPGITSNQPQHF.

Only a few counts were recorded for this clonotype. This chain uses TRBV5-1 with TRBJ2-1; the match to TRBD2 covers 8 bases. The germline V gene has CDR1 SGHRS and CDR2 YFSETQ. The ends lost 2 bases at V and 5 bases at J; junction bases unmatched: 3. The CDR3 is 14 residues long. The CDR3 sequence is CASSLLAANNEQFF. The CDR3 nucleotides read TGCGCCAGCAGCTTACTAGCGGCCAACAATGAGCAGTTCTTC.

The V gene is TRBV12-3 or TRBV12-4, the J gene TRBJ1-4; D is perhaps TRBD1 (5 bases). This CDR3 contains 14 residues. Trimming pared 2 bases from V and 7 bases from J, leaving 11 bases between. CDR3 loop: CASSLMRGGEKLFF. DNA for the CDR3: TGTGCCAGCAGTTTAATGAGGGGTGGTGAAAAACTGTTTTTT.

The CDR3 is CSATWGGRAGEQFF. CDR3 nucleotides: TGCAGTGCCACCTGGGGCGGGAGGGCCGGTGAGCAGTTCTTC. The rearrangement joins TRBV20-1 to TRBJ2-1; 9 positions match TRBD2. J lost 9 bases, V lost 6 bases, and 12 bases had no gene match. CDR3 length: 14 amino acids. Germline V gene data show CDR1 as DFQATT and CDR2 as SNEGSKA (reference sequence).

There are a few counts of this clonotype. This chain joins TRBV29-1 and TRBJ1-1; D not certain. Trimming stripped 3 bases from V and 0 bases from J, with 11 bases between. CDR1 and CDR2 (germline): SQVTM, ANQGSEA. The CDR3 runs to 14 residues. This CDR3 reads CSVELPGMNTEAFF. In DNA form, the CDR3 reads TGCAGCGTTGAGTTGCCAGGTATGAACACTGAAGCTTTCTTT.

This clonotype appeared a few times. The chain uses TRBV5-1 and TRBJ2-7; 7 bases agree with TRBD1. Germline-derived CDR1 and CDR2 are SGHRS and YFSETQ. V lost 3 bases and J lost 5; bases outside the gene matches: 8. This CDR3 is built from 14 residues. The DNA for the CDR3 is TGCGCCAGCAGCTCAAGACAGGGATCGGACGAGCAGTACTTC. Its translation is CASSSRQGSDEQYF.